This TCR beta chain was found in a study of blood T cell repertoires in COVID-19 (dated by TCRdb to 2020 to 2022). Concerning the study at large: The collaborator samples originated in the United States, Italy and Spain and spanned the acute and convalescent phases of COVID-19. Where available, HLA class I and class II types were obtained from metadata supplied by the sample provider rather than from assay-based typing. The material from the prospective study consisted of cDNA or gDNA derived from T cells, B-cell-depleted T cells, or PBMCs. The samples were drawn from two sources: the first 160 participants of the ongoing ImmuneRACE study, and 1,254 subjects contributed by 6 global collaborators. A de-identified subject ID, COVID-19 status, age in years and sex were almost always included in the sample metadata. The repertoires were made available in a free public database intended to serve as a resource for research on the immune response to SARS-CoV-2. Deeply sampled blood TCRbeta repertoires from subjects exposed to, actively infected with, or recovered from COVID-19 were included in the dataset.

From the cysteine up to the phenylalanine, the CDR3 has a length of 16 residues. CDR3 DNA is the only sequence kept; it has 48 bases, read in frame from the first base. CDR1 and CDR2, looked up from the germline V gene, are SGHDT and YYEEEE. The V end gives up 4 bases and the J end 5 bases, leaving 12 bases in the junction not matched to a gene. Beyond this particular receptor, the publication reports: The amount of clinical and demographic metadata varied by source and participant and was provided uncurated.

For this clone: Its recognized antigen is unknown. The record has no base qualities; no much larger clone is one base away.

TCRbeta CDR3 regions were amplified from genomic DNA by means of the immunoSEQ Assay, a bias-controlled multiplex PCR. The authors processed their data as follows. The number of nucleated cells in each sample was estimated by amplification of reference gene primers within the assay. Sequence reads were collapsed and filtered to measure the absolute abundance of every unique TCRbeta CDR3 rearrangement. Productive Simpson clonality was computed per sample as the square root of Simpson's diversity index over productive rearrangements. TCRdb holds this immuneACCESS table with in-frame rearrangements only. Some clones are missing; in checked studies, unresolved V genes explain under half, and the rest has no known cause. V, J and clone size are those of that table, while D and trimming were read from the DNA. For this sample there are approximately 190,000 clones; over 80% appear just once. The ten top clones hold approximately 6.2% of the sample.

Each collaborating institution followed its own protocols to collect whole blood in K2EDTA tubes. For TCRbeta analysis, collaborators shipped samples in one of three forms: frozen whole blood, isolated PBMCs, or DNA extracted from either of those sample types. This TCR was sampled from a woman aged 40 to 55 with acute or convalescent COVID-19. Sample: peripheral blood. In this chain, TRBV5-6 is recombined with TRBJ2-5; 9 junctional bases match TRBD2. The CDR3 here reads CASSKRPGGRGETQYF. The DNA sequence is TGTGCCAGCAGCAAGAGGCCCGGCGGGAGGGGGGAGACCCAGTACTTC. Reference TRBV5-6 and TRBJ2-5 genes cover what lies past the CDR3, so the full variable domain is DAGVTQSPTHLIKTRGQQVTLRCSPKSGHDTVSWYQQALGQGPQFIFQYYEEEERQRGNFPDRFSGHQFPNYSSELNVNALLLGDSALYLCASSKRPGGRGETQYFGPGTRLLVL.